A selection of T cell receptor beta chains follows, all from one sample in a study of shared clonotypes between healthy human individuals. Method: immunoSEQ multiplex PCR; TCRdb's copy keeps in-frame clones and lacks some. The table records about 96,000 clones, roughly three quarters of them present only once. Sample: memory CD8+ T cells sorted from blood. The origin of the receptors is a man aged 25 to 45 in good health. Both conserved end residues are part of each CDR3. D genes are given only for firm matches. Expanded clones get a size class; other rows say once, few or many, or leave the size out.

many NA TRBJ2-1 TRBV4-2 TGTGCCAGCACCAGGCAGGGGTACAATGAGCAGTTCTTC CASTRQGYNEQFF
many NA TRBJ2-1 TRBV6-1 TGTGCCAGCAGTGAAGGGGACCGGTACAATGAGCAGTTCTTC CASSEGDRYNEQFF
NA NA TRBJ2-5 TRBV29-1 TGCAGCGTTGATGGGACCGGCGGCCAAGAGACCCAGTACTTC CSVDGTGGQETQYF
many TRBD1 TRBJ1-4 TRBV4-1 TGCGCCAGCAGCCAAGAATGGGACAGGCCTCGGGAACTGTTTTTT CASSQEWDRPRELFF
NA TRBD2 TRBJ2-2 TRBV28 TGTGCCAGCAGCTCGAGGGAGGGACCCGGGGAGCTGTTTTTT CASSSREGPGELFF
many NA TRBJ2-7 TRBV7-8 TGTGCCAGCAGCTTATCCGACGAGCAGTACTTC CASSLSDEQYF
NA NA TRBJ2-7 TRBV28 TGTGCCAGCAGTTTAGTGGGGGGGACAGGTGAGCAGTACTTC CASSLVGGTGEQYF
NA NA TRBJ1-2 TRBV11-3 TGTGCCAGCAGCCAAAGCGACAGGTGGGGCTGGGAATATGGCTACACCTTC CASSQSDRWGWEYGYTF
few NA TRBJ1-4 TRBV21-1 TGTGCCAGCAGCAACCAGACAGTAAATAATGAAAAACTGTTTTTT CASSNQTVNNEKLFF
NA TRBD2 TRBJ2-4 TRBV5-1 TGCGCCAGCAGCTCACTAGCGGGGGAAGCCAAAAACATTCAGTACTTC CASSSLAGEAKNIQYF
NA NA TRBJ1-2 TRBV10-3 TGTGCCATCAGCAAGGACGGGGACTATGGCTACACCTTC CAISKDGDYGYTF
NA NA TRBJ2-6 TRBV5-1 TGCGCCAGCAGCTTGTTGGACAGCTCCTCTGGGGCCAACGTCCTGACTTTC CASSLLDSSSGANVLTF
NA NA TRBJ2-2 TRBV19 TGTGCCAGTAGTCCAAGTAACAGCGGTACCGGGGAGCTGTTTTTT CASSPSNSGTGELFF
NA NA TRBJ2-1 TRBV5-5 TGTGCCAGCAGCTTAGTTTACCCGGGTTTCGGCAATGAGCAGTTCTTC CASSLVYPGFGNEQFF
NA NA TRBJ2-3 TRBV10-1 TGCGCCAGCAGCACCGGACAGTTAGATACGCAGTATTTT CASSTGQLDTQYF
few NA TRBJ2-1 TRBV29-1 TGCAGCGTTGACTTTGGGTCGGACTACAATGAGCAGTTCTTC CSVDFGSDYNEQFF
NA NA TRBJ2-7 TRBV29-1 TGCAGCGTTGAAGAGTACCCGTACGAGCAGTACTTC CSVEEYPYEQYF
NA TRBD2 TRBJ2-2 TRBV11-2 TGTGCCAGCAGCTTAAGCGGGAGAAGGGCCGGGGAGCTGTTTTTT CASSLSGRRAGELFF
once TRBD1 TRBJ2-7 TRBV28 TGTGCCACCTCGGGCCAGGGGACAGGCCAGTACTTC CATSGQGTGQYF
NA NA TRBJ1-2 TRBV7-9 TGTGCCAGCAAAAACCGGGACTATGGCTACACCTTC CASKNRDYGYTF
NA NA TRBJ2-6 TRBV7-9 TGTGCCAGCAGCGTGCTAGGATCTGGGGCCAACGTCCTGACTTTC CASSVLGSGANVLTF
few TRBD1 TRBJ1-1 TRBV28 TGTGCCACCAGACAGGGGGCGTTAGCTTTCTTT CATRQGALAFF
NA TRBD2 TRBJ2-7 TRBV28 TGTGCCGGACAAGCGGGAGATACAGCCGAGCAGTACTTC CAGQAGDTAEQYF
once TRBD2 TRBJ2-3 TRBV4-3 TGCGCCAGCAGCCAATCAGGGGGGACTAGCGGGGATACGCAGTATTTT CASSQSGGTSGDTQYF
many TRBD2 TRBJ2-7 TRBV19 TGTGCCAGTAGTGGGAGCGGGAGGCACAGCTACGAGCAGTACTTC CASSGSGRHSYEQYF
NA NA TRBJ1-5 TRBV25-1 TGTGCCAGCAGTGATAGACGGAGCAATCAGCCCCAGCATTTT CASSDRRSNQPQHF
NA NA TRBJ1-1 TRBV5-4 TGTGCCAGCAGCGGACGAGGCACTGAAGCTTTCTTT CASSGRGTEAFF
NA TRBD1 TRBJ2-3 TRBV29-1 TGCAGCGTGGGACAGGGGCGTGGCACAGATACGCAGTATTTT CSVGQGRGTDTQYF
NA NA TRBJ2-1 TRBV7-9 TGTGCCAGCAGCCGTCTAGGCGGAGAGGGGAATGAGCAGTTCTTC CASSRLGGEGNEQFF
NA NA TRBJ1-5 TRBV15 TGTGCCACCAGCAGAGGTCCGGCAGGAGAAGGGCCCCAGCATTTT CATSRGPAGEGPQHF
NA NA TRBJ2-1 TRBV5-1 TGCGCCAGCAACTCCTTTCCCGACAATGAGCAGTTCTTC CASNSFPDNEQFF
once TRBD2 TRBJ2-2 TRBV7-3 TGTGCCAGCAGTTCCGCTAGCGGGGTTAACACCGGGGAGCTGTTTTTT CASSSASGVNTGELFF
NA NA TRBJ2-2 TRBV4-1 TGCGCCAGCAGCCAATTTCAGGGGACCGGGGAGCTGTTTTTT CASSQFQGTGELFF
NA TRBD1 TRBJ2-7 TRBV5-1 TGCGCCAGCAGCTGGACCGGGACAGGGGGCATAAATTCCTACGAGCAGTACTTC CASSWTGTGGINSYEQYF
NA NA TRBJ2-1 TRBV18 TGTGCCAGCTCACCAGGGAACAGGGCTTCGGGGAATGAGCAGTTCTTC CASSPGNRASGNEQFF
NA TRBD2 TRBJ2-3 TRBV28 TGTGCCAGCAGTTCTCCGGGAGGGCCAAATTCAGATACGCAGTATTTT CASSSPGGPNSDTQYF
NA TRBD1 TRBJ1-2 TRBV6-1 TGTGCCAGCAGTGACAGGGGGCGCAGAGGCTACACCTTC CASSDRGRRGYTF
NA TRBD2 TRBJ2-5 TRBV25-1 TGTGCCAGCATCTATAGGACTAGCGGGGACCAAGAGACCCAGTACTTC CASIYRTSGDQETQYF
NA NA TRBJ2-5 TRBV7-2 TGTGCCAGCAGCTTAAATCGGGTAGGATTGGAGACCCAGTACTTC CASSLNRVGLETQYF
NA TRBD1 TRBJ2-3 TRBV6-1 TGTGCCAGCAGTGAAGATCTAAATGGACAGGGTGTAACAGATACGCAGTATTTT CASSEDLNGQGVTDTQYF
NA NA TRBJ2-5 TRBV27 TGTGCCAGCAGTCCGCGAACCCGTTTGGAGTCCCAGTACTTC CASSPRTRLESQYF
once TRBD2 TRBJ2-7 TRBV4-3 TGCGCCAGCAGCCAAGATCGCCTTGGGGACTACGAGCAGTGCTTC CASSQDRLGDYEQCF
once NA TRBJ1-1 TRBV6-6 TGTGCCAGCACCCCGTCTGTTTGGAAGGTGGTTGAAGCTTTCTTT CASTPSVWKVVEAFF
NA NA TRBJ2-7 TRBV6-5 TGTGCCAGCAGTCGATCCCCAGAGGGTCAGCAGTACTTC CASSRSPEGQQYF
once TRBD2 TRBJ2-3 TRBV30 TGTGCCTGGAGCGTAGGGACTAGCGGGGTCACAGATACGCAGTATTTT CAWSVGTSGVTDTQYF
NA TRBD2 TRBJ2-1 TRBV29-1 TGCAGCGCAGAAGGGCTAGCGGGAGAAAATGAGCAGTTCTTC CSAEGLAGENEQFF
NA TRBD2 TRBJ2-3 TRBV7-9 TGTGCCAGCAGCTTAGTCCGAGCGGGAGAGGTAGATACGCAGTATTTT CASSLVRAGEVDTQYF
few TRBD2 TRBJ2-3 TRBV6-5 TGTGCCAGCAAGCGGGAGGGCCACGATACGCAGTATTTT CASKREGHDTQYF
NA TRBD2 TRBJ2-1 TRBV7-9 TGTGCCAGCAGCTTCCCCTCTAGCGGGAGCGATGAGCAGTTCTTC CASSFPSSGSDEQFF
NA TRBD2 TRBJ2-2 TRBV19 TGTGCCAGTAGTATTCTAGCGGAGACCGGGGAGCTGTTTTTT CASSILAETGELFF